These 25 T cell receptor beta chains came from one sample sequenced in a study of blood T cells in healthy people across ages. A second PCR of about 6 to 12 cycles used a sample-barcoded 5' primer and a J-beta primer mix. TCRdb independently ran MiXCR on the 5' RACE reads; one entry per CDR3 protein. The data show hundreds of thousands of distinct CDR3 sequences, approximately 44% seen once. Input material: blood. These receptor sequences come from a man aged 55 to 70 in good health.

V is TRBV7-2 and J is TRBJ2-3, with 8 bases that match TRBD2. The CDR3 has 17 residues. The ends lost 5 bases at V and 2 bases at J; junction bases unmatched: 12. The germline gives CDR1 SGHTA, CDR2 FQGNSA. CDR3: CASSQLGFSGVTDTQYF. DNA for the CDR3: TGTGCCAGCAGCCAGTTAGGATTTAGCGGGGTCACAGATACGCAGTATTTT. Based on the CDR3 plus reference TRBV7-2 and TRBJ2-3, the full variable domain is GAGVSQSPSNKVTEKGKDVELRCDPISGHTALYWYRQSLGQGLEFLIYFQGNSAPDKSGLPSDRFSAERTGGSVSTLTIQRTQQEDSAVYLCASSQLGFSGVTDTQYFGPGTRLTVL.

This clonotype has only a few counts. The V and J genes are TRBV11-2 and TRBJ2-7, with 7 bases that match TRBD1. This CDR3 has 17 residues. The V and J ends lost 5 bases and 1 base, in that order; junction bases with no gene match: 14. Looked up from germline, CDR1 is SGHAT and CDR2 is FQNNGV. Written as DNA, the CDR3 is TGTGCCAGCAGCAAGTCCCTTCGCAGGGGGAAGTCCTACGAGCAGTACTTC. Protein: CASSKSLRRGKSYEQYF.

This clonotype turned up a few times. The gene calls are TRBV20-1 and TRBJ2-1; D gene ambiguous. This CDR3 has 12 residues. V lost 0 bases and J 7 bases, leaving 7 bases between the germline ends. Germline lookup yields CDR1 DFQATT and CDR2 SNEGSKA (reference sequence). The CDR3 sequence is CSARDQLNEQFF. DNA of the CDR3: TGCAGTGCTAGAGATCAACTGAATGAGCAGTTCTTC.

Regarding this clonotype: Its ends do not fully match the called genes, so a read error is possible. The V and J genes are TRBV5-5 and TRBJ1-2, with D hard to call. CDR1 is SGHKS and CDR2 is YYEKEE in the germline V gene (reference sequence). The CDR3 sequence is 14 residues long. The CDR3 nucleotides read TGTGCCGGCAGCCTCCAGGAGGGAGTCTATGGCTACACCTTC. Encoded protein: CAGSLQEGVYGYTF.

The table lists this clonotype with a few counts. The CDR3 DNA sequence: TGTGCCAGCAGCTTAGTGCGGGGGGCCGACAATGAGCAGTTCTTC. Its translation is CASSLVRGADNEQFF. The chain links TRBV7-9 to TRBJ2-1; 8 bases match TRBD2. The CDR3 spans 15 residues. CDR1 SEHNR and CDR2 FQNEAQ come from the germline V gene (reference sequence). V gave up 1 base and J gave up 5 bases; unmatched junction bases: 4.

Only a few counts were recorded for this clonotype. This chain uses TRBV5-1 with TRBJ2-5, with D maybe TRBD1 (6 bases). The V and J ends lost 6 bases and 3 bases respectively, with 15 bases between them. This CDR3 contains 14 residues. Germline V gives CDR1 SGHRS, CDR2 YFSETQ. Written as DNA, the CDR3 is TGCGCCAGCACCTATAATACAGGGAAAGAGACCCAGTACTTC. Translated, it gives CASTYNTGKETQYF.

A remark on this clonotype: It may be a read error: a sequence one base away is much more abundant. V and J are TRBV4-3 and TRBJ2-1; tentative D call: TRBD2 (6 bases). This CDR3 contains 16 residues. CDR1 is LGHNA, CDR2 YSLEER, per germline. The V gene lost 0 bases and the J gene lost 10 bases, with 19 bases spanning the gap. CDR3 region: CASSQEVGRADYEQFF. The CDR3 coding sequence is TGCGCCAGCAGCCAAGAGGTCGGCAGGGCGGACTACGAGCAGTTCTTC.

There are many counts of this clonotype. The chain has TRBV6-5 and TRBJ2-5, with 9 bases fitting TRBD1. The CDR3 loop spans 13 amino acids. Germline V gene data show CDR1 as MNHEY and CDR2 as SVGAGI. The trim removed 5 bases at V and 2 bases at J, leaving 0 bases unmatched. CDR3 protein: CASSGTGQETQYF. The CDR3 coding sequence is TGTGCCAGCAGTGGGACAGGGCAAGAGACCCAGTACTTC.

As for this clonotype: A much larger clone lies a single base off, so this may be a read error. The CDR3 region is CASSLPRGSTGANYGYTF. The CDR3, as DNA: TGCGCCAGCAGCCTCCCTCGGGGATCGACAGGGGCTAACTATGGCTACACCTTC. The J gene is TRBJ1-2, the V gene TRBV4-1; 8 bases align to TRBD1. Germline-derived CDR1 and CDR2 are MGHRA and YSYEKL. This CDR3 contains 18 residues. The J segment lost 0 bases and the V segment lost 4 bases, leaving 13 bases of the junction unmatched.

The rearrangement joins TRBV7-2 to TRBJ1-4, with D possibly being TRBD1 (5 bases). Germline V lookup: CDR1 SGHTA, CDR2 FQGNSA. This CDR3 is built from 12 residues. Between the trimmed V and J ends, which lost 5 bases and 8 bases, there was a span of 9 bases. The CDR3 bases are TGTGCCAGCAGCGGGGGGGAAGAAAAACTGTTTTTT. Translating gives CASSGGEEKLFF.

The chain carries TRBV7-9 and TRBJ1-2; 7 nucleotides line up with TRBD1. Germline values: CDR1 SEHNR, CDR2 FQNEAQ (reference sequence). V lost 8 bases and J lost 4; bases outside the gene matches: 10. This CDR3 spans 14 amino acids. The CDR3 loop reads CASRTGVGSYGYTF. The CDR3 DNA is TGTGCCAGCCGAACAGGGGTGGGCAGCTATGGCTACACCTTC.

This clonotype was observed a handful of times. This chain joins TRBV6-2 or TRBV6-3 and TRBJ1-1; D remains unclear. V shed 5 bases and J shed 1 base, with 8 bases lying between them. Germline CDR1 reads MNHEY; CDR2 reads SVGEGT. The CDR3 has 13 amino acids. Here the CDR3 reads CASSVTPNTEAFF. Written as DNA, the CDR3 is TGTGCCAGCAGTGTAACTCCGAACACTGAAGCTTTCTTT.

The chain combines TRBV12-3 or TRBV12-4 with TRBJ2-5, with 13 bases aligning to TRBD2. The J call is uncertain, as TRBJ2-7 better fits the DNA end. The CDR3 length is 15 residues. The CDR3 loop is CASTQGTSGVGEQYF. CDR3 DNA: TGTGCCAGCACCCAAGGGACTAGCGGGGTCGGCGAGCAGTACTTC.

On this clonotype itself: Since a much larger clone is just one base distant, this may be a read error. Here the CDR3 DNA reads TGCAGTGCTAGACGGACTAGCGGGGGCCTCCAAGAGACCCAGTTCTTC. Its translation is CSARRTSGGLQETQFF. The chain uses TRBV20-1 and TRBJ2-1, with 13 positions matching TRBD2. Trimming removed 2 bases from V and 13 bases from J; junction bases left unmatched: 14. This CDR3 region has 16 residues. Germline CDR1 reads DFQATT; CDR2 reads SNEGSKA (reference sequence).

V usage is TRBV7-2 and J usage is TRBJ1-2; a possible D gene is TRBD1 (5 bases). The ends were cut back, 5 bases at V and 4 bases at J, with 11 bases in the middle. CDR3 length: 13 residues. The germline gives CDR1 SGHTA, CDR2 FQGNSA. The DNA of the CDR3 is TGTGCCAGCAGCGGGCCGGGACCCTATGGCTACACCTTC. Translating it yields CASSGPGPYGYTF.

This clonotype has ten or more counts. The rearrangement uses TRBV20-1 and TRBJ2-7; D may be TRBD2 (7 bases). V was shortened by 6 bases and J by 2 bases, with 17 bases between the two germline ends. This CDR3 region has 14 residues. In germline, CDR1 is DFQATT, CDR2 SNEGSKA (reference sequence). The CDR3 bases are TGCAGTGCCCCGCCCCGGGGGGCCCCCTACGAGCAGTACTTC. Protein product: CSAPPRGAPYEQYF.

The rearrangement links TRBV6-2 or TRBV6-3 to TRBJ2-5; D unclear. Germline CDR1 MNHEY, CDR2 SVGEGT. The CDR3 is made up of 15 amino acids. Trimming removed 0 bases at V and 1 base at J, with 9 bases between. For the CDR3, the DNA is TGTGCCAGCAGTTACTCGACGCAGATCCAAGAGACCCAGTACTTC. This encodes CASSYSTQIQETQYF.

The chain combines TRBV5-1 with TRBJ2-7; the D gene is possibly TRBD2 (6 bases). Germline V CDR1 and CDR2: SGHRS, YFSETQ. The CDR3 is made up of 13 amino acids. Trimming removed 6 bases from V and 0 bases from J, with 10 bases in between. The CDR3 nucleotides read TGCGCCAGCAATGCGGGGAGCTCCTACGAGCAGTACTTC. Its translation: CASNAGSSYEQYF.

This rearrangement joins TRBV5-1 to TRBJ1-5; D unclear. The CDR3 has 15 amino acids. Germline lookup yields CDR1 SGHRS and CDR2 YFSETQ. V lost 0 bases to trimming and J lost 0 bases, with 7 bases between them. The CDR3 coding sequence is TGCGCCAGCAGCTTGGTCCCCGATAGCAATCAGCCCCAGCATTTT. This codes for CASSLVPDSNQPQHF.

The CDR3 region has the DNA TGCGCCAGCAGCTTGGAGACTAGCAGGCCGACAGATACGCAGTATTTT. This sequence encodes CASSLETSRPTDTQYF. The gene calls are TRBV5-1 and TRBJ2-3; 7 bases agree with TRBD2. This CDR3 region has 16 residues. From germline, CDR1 is SGHRS and CDR2 YFSETQ. V dropped 0 bases and J dropped 3; count of bases not matched to a gene: 7.

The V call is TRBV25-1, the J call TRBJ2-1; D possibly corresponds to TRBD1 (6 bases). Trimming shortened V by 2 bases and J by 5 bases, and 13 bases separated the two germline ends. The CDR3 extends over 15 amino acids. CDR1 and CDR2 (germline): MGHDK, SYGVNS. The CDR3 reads CASSEMRQVHNEQFF. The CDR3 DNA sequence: TGTGCCAGCAGTGAAATGAGACAGGTCCACAATGAGCAGTTCTTC.

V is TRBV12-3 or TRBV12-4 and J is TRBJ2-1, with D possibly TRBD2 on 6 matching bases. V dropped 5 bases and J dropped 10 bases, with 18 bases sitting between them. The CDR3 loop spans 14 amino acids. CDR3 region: CASSLRTNGDEQFF. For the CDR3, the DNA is TGTGCCAGCAGTCTAAGGACTAACGGCGACGAGCAGTTCTTC.

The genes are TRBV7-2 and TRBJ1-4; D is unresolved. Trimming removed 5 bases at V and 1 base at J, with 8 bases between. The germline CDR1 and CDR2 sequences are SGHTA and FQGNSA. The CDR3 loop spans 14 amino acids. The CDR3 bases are TGTGCCAGCAGCCCACCAGGAACTAATGAAAAACTGTTTTTT. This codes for CASSPPGTNEKLFF. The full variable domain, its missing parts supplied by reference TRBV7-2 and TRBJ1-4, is GAGVSQSPSNKVTEKGKDVELRCDPISGHTALYWYRQSLGQGLEFLIYFQGNSAPDKSGLPSDRFSAERTGGSVSTLTIQRTQQEDSAVYLCASSPPGTNEKLFFGSGTQLSVL.

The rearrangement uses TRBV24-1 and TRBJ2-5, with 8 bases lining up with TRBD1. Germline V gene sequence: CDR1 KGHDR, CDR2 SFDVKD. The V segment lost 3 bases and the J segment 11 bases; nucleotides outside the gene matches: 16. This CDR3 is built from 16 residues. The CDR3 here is CATSDPGQGSYNEQYF. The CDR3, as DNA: TGTGCCACCAGTGATCCTGGACAGGGTAGCTACAATGAGCAGTACTTC.

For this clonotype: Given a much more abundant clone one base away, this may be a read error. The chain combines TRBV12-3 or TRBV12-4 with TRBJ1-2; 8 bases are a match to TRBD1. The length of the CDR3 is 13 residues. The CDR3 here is CASSRTGGDGCTF. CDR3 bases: TGTGCCAGCAGCAGAACAGGGGGTGATGGCTGCACCTTC.